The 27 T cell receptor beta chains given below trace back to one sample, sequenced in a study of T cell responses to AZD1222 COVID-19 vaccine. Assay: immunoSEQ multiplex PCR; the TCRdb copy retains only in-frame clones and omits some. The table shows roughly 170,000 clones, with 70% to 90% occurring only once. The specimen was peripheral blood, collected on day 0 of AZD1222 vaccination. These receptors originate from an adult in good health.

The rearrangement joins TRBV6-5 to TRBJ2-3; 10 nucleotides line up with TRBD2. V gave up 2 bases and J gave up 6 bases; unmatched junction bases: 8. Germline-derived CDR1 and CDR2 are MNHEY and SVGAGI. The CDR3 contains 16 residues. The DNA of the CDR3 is TGTGCCAGCAGTTACGCGGCTAGCGGGGGTTCGGATACGCAGTATTTT. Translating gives CASSYAASGGSDTQYF.

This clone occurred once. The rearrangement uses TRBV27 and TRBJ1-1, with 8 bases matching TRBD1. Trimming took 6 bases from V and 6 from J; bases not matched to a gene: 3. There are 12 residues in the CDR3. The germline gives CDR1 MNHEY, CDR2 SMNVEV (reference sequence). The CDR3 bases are TGTGCCAGCAGCACAGGGGGTTCTGAAGCTTTCTTT. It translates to CASSTGGSEAFF.

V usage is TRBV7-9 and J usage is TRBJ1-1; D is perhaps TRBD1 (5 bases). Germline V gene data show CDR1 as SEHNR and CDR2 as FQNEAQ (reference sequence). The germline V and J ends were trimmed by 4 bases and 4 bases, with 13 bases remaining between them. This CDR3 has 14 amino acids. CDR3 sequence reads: CASSWGAGSTEAFF. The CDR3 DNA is TGTGCCAGCAGCTGGGGTGCAGGGTCCACTGAAGCTTTCTTT. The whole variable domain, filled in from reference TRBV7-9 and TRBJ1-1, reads DTGVSQNPRHKITKRGQNVTFRCDPISEHNRLYWYRQTLGQGPEFLTYFQNEAQLEKSRLLSDRFSAERPKGSFSTLEIQRTEQGDSAMYLCASSWGAGSTEAFFGQGTRLTVV.

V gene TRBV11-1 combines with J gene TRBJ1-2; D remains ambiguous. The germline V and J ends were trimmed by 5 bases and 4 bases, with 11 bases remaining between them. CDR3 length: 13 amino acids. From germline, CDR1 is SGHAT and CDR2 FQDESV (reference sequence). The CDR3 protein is CASSPGRAYGYTF. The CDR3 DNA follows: TGTGCCAGCAGCCCTGGGAGGGCCTATGGCTACACCTTC.

The CDR3 here is CASSLDGFRLSTDTQYF. CDR3 coding DNA: TGTGCCAGCAGCTTAGATGGTTTCCGCCTATCCACAGATACGCAGTATTTT. The chain joins TRBV11-3 to TRBJ2-3; the D is unclear. Germline V gene sequence: CDR1 SGHNT, CDR2 YENEEA. The CDR3 runs 17 residues. V lost 0 bases and J lost 2, with 15 bases in between.

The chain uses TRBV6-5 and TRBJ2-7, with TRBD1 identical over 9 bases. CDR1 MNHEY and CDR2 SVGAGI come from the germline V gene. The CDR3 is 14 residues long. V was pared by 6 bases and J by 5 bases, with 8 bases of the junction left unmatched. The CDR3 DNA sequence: TGTGCCAGCAGCCCCGGGACAGGGAGGGACGAGCAGTACTTC. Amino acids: CASSPGTGRDEQYF.

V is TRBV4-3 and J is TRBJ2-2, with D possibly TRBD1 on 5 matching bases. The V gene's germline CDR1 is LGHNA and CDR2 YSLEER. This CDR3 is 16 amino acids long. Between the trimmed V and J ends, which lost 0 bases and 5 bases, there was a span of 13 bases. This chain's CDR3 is CASSQDPQGRTGELFF. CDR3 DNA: TGCGCCAGCAGCCAAGATCCCCAGGGCAGAACCGGGGAGCTGTTTTTT.

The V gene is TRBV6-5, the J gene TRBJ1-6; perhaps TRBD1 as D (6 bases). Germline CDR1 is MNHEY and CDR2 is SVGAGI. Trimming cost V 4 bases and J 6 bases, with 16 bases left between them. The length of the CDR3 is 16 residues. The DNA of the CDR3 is TGTGCCAGCAGTTCCTACAGGGTCTTAAGTAATTCACCCCTCCACTTT. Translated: CASSSYRVLSNSPLHF.

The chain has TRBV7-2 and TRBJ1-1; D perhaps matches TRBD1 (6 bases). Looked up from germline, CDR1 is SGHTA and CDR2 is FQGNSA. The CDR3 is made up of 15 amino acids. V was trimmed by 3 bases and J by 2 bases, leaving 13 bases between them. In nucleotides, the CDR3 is TGTGCCAGCAGCTTGCCCGGGGGCGGCAACACTGAAGCTTTCTTT. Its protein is CASSLPGGGNTEAFF.

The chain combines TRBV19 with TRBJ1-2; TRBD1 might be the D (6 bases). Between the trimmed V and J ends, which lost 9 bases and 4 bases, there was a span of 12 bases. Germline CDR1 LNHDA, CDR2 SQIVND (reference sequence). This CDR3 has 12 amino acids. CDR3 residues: CASLGGTYGYTF. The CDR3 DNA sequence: TGTGCCAGCCTAGGGGGGACCTATGGCTACACCTTC. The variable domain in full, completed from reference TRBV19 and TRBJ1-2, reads DGGITQSPKYLFRKEGQNVTLSCEQNLNHDAMYWYRQDPGQGLRLIYYSQIVNDFQKGDIAEGYSVSREKKESFPLTVTSAQKNPTAFYLCASLGGTYGYTFGSGTRLTVV.

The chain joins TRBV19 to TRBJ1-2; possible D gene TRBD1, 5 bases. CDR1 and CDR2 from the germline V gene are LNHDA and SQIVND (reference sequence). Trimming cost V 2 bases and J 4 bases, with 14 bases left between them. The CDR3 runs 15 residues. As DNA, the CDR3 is TGTGCCAGTAGTATACCGGGGCAGCCGTTCTATGGCTACACCTTC. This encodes CASSIPGQPFYGYTF.

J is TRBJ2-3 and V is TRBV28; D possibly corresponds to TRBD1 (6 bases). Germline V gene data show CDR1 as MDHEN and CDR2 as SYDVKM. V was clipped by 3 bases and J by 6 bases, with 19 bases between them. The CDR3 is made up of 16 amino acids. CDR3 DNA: TGTGCCAGCAGTTTGGGGTTGACAGGACCGAGCGATACGCAGTATTTT. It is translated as CASSLGLTGPSDTQYF.

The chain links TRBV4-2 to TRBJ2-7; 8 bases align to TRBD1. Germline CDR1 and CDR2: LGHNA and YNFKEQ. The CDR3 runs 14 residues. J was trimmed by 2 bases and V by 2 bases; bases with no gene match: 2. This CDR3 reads CASSQSDRAYEQYF. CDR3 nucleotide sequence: TGTGCCAGCAGCCAATCGGACAGGGCCTACGAGCAGTACTTC.

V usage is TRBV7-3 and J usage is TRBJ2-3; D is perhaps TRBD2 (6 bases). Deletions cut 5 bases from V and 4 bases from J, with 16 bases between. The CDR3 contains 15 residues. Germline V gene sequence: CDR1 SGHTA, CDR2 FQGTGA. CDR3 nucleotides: TGTGCCAGCAGCCCACTGCCCGGGAGCCCAGATACGCAGTATTTT. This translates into CASSPLPGSPDTQYF.

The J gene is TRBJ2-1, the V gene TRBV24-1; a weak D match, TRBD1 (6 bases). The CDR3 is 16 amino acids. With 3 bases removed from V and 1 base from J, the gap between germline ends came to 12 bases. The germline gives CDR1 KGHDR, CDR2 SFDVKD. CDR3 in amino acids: CATSDGTGKSYNEQFF. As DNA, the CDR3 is TGTGCCACCAGTGATGGAACAGGGAAATCCTACAATGAGCAGTTCTTC.

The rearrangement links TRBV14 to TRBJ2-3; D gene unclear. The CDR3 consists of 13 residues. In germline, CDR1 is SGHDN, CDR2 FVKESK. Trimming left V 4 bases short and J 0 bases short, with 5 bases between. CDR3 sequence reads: CASSLASTDTQYF. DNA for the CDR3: TGTGCCAGCAGCCTAGCCAGCACAGATACGCAGTATTTT.

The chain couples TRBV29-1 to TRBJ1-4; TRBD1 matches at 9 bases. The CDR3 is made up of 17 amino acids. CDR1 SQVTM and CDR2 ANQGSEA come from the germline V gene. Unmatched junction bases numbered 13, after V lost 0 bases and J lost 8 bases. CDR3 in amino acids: CSVEDPLTGQGREKLFF. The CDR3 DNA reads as TGCAGCGTTGAAGATCCTCTTACGGGACAGGGACGAGAAAAACTGTTTTTT.

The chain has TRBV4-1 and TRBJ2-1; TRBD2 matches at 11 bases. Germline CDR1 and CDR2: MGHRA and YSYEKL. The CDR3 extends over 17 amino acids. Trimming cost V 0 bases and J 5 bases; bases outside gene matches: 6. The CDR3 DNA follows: TGCGCCAGCAGCCAAGATCGGCTAGCGGGGGGTAACAATGAGCAGTTCTTC. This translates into CASSQDRLAGGNNEQFF.

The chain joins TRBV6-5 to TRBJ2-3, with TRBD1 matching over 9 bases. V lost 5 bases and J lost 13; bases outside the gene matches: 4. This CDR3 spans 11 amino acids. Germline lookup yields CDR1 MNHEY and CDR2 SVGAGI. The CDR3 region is CASSRTGEEYF. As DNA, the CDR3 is TGTGCCAGCAGTCGGACAGGGGAAGAGTATTTT.

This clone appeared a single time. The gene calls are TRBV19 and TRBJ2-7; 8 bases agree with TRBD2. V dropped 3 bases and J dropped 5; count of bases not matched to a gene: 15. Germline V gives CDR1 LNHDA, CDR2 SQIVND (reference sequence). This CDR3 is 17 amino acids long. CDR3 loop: CASSMGYSGNLKNEQYF. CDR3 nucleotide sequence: TGTGCCAGTAGTATGGGGTATAGCGGGAATCTTAAGAACGAGCAGTACTTC.

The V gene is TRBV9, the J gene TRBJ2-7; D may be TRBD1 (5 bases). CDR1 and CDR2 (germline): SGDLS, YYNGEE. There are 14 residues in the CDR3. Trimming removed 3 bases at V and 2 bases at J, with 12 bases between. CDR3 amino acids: CASSAMDTTYEQYF. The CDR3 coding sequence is TGTGCCAGCAGCGCGATGGACACCACCTACGAGCAGTACTTC.

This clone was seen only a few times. CDR3 loop: CASSWDSSSYEQYF. CDR3 bases: TGTGCCAGCAGTTGGGACTCCTCGTCCTACGAGCAGTACTTC. The rearrangement links TRBV6-2 or TRBV6-3 to TRBJ2-7; perhaps TRBD2 as D (6 bases). The CDR3 spans 14 residues. Germline CDR1 MNHEY, CDR2 SVGEGT. V lost 4 bases, J lost 1 base, and 11 bases lay in between.

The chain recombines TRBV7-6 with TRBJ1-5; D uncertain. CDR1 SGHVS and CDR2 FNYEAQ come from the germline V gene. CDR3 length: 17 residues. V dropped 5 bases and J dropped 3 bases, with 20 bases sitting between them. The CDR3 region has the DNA TGTGCCAGCAGCAGTTACCGGGCGCTAAACTTCAATCAGCCCCAGCATTTT. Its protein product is CASSSYRALNFNQPQHF.

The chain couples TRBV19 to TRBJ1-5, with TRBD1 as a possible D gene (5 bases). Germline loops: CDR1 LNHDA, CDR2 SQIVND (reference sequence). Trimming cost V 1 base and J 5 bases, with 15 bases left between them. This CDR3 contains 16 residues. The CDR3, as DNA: TGTGCCAGTAGTATAGGGGTGTCGGGGGTATATCAGCCCCAGCATTTT. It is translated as CASSIGVSGVYQPQHF.

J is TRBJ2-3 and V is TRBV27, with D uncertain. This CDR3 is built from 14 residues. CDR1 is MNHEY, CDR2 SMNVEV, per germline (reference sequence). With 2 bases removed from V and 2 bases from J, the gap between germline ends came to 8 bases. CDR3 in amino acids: CASSLRQDTDTQYF. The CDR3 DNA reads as TGTGCCAGCAGTTTAAGGCAGGACACAGATACGCAGTATTTT.

The CDR3 region has the DNA TGTGCCAGCAGCGTGGGACTAGCTGTAAACACCGGGGAGCTGTTTTTT. This translates into CASSVGLAVNTGELFF. The chain uses TRBV5-6 and TRBJ2-2, with 9 bases fitting TRBD2. The V gene's germline CDR1 is SGHDT and CDR2 YYEEEE. The ends lost 4 bases at V and 2 bases at J; junction bases unmatched: 6. This CDR3 is 16 amino acids long.

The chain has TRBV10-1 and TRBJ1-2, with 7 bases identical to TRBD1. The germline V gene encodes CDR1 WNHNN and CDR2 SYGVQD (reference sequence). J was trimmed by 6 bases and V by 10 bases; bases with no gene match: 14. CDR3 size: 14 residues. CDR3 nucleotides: TGCGCCACCCCAGGGGTCAGGGGGATTAATGGCTACACCTTC. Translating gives CATPGVRGINGYTF.